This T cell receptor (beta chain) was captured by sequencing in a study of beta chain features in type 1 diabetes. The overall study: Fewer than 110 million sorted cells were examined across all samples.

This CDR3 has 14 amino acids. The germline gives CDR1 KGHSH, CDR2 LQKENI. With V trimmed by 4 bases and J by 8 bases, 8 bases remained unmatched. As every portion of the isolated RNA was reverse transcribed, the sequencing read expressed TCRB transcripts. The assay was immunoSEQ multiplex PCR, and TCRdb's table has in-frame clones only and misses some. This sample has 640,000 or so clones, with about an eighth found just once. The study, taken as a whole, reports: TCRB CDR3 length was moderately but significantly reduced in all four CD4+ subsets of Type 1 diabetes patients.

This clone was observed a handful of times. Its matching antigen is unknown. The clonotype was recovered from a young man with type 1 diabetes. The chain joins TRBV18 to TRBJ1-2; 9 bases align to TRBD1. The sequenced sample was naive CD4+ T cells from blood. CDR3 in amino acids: CASSRGQGTTGYTF. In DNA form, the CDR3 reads TGTGCCAGCTCACGGGGACAGGGTACGACGGGCTACACCTTC. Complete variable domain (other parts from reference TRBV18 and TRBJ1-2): NAGVMQNPRHLVRRRGQEARLRCSPMKGHSHVYWYRQLPEEGLKFMVYLQKENIIDESGMPKERFSAEFPKEGPSILRIQQVVRGDSAAYFCASSRGQGTTGYTFGSGTRLTVV.